This T cell receptor beta chain was retrieved from a study of blood T cells in healthy people across ages. General study findings and limits: Long-lived and aged donors differed, with more naive CD4+ cells and higher diversity in the long-lived.

Points on this clonotype: What it recognizes is unknown.

Healthy Caucasians from Russia aged roughly 6 to 100 served as donors. The draw of peripheral blood yielded roughly 9.4 milliliters from each donor. A second PCR of 7 to 11 cycles used a sample-barcoded 5' primer and a J-beta primer mix. A 12-random-nucleotide template-switch adaptor tagged each cDNA molecule. TCRdb independently ran MiXCR on the 5' RACE reads; one entry per CDR3 protein. The repertoire consists of 730,000 or so distinct CDR3 sequences, with 40% to 45% occurring once and the leading ten covering 20% to 25%. The CDR3 has 13 amino acids. Germline CDR1 and CDR2: DFQATT and SNEGSKA (reference sequence).

The chain couples TRBV20-1 to TRBJ2-7; 7 bases align to TRBD1. The sample was blood. This clonotype was sampled from an older woman in good health. In DNA, the CDR3 is TGCAGCTTTGTGGGACAGAGCTCCTACGAGCAGTACTTC. Protein product: CSFVGQSSYEQYF.